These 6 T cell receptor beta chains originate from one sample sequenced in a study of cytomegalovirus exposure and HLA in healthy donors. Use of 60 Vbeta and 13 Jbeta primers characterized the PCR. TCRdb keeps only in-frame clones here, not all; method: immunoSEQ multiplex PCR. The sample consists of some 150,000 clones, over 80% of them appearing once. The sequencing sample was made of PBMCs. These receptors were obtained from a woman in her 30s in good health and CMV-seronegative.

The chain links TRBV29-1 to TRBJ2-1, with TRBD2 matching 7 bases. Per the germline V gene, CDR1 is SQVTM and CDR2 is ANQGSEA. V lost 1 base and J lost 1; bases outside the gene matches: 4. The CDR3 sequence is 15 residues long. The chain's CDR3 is CSVEGREFSYNEQFF. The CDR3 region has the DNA TGCAGCGTTGAAGGGCGGGAGTTTTCCTACAATGAGCAGTTCTTC.

The CDR3 here is CAISESILARGLAGGPGDEQFF. The CDR3 DNA sequence: TGTGCCATCAGTGAGTCGATCTTGGCAAGAGGACTAGCGGGAGGGCCTGGCGATGAGCAGTTCTTC. The chain recombines TRBV10-3 with TRBJ2-1, with 15 bases identical to TRBD2. Trimming removed 0 bases from V and 8 bases from J; junction bases left unmatched: 20. The CDR3 consists of 22 residues. The V gene's germline CDR1 is ENHRY and CDR2 SYGVKD.

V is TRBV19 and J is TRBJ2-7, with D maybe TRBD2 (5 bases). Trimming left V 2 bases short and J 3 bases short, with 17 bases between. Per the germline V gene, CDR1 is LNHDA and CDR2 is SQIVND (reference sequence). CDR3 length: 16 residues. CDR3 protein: CASSIRGSLRDYEQYF. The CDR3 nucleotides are TGTGCCAGTAGTATACGTGGAAGCCTACGGGACTACGAGCAGTACTTC.

The CDR3 reads CASSVDRGAYNEQFF. In DNA form, the CDR3 reads TGTGCCAGCAGCGTGGACAGGGGCGCATACAATGAGCAGTTCTTC. The chain joins TRBV7-2 to TRBJ2-1; 9 bases agree with TRBD1. J gave up 4 bases and V 5 bases, and 6 bases lay outside the gene matches. This CDR3 contains 15 residues. Germline V lookup: CDR1 SGHTA, CDR2 FQGNSA.

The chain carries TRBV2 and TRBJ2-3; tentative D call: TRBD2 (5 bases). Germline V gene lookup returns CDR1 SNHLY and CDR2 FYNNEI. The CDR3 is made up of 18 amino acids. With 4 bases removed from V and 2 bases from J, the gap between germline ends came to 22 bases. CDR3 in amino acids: CASSVTARAGPSTDTQYF. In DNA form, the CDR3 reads TGTGCCAGCAGTGTCACCGCCCGGGCGGGCCCTTCCACAGATACGCAGTATTTT.

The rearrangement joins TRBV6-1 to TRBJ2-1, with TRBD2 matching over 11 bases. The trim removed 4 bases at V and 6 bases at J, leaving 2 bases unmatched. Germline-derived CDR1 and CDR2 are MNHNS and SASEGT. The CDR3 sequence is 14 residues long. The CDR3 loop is CASSGLAGINEQFF. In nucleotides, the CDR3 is TGTGCCAGCAGTGGACTAGCGGGAATCAATGAGCAGTTCTTC.